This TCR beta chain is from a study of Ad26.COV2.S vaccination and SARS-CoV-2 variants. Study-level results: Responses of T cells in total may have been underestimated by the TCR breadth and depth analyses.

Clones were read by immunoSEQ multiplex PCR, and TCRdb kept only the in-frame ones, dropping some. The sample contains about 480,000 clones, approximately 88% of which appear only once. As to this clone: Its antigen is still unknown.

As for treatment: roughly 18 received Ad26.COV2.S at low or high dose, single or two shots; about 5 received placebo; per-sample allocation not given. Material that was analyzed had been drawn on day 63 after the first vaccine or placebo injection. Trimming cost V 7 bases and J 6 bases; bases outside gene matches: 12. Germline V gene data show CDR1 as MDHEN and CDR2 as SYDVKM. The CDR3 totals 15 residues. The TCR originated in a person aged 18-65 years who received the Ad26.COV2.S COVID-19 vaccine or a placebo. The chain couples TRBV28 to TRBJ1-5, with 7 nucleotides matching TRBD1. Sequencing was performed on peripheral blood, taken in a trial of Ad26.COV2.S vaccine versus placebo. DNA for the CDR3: TGTGCCAGCATTAAAAAAGGGGGACAGACTCAGCCCCAGCATTTT. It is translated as CASIKKGGQTQPQHF.